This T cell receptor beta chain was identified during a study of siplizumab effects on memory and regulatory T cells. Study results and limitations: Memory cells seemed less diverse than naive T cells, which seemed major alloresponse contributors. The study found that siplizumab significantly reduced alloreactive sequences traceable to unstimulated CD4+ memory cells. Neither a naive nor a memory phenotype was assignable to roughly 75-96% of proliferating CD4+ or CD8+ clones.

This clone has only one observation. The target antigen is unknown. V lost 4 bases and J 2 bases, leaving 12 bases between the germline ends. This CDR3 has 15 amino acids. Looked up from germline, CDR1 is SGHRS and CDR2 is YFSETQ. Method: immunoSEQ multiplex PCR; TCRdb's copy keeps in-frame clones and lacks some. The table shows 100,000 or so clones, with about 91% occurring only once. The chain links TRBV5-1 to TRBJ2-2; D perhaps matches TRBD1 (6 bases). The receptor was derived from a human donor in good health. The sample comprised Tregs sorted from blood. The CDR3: CASSLSTGNTGELFF. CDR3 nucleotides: TGCGCCAGCAGCCTCTCGACAGGAAACACCGGGGAGCTGTTTTTT. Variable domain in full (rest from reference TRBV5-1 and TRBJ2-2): KAGVTQTPRYLIKTRGQQVTLSCSPISGHRSVSWYQQTPGQGLQFLFEYFSETQRNKGNFPGRFSGRQFSNSRSEMNVSTLELGDSALYLCASSLSTGNTGELFFGEGSRLTVL.